The TCR beta chain described here comes from a study of blood T cell repertoires in COVID-19. The CDR3 spans 15 residues. The V and J ends lost 2 bases and 2 bases respectively, with 12 bases between them. The germline gives CDR1 LGHDT, CDR2 YNNKEL (reference sequence). Method: immunoSEQ multiplex PCR; TCRdb's copy keeps in-frame clones and lacks some. The profile shows 100,000 or so clones, 75% to 90% of them singletons. This clone was detected only a few times. The sequenced sample consisted of peripheral blood. The rearrangement uses TRBV3-1 (or the pseudogene TRBV3-2) and TRBJ1-2, with a weak D call TRBD1 (6 bases). The receptor's source is a human donor in a cohort sampled during active COVID-19. The DNA for the CDR3 is TGTGCCAGCAGCCAATGGGGGGGCCGGAACTATGGCTACACCTTC. It translates to CASSQWGGRNYGYTF.